A selection of T cell receptor beta chains follows, all from one sample in a study of CD8 T cells in ankylosing spondylitis. Via MiXCR, TCRdb re-called the 5' RACE reads, giving one row per CDR3 protein. Of around 120,000 distinct CDR3 sequences listed, 9.3% are singletons. Material for sequencing was blood, either unsorted or a sorted T cell fraction (not recorded which). These receptors all come from a male donor with ankylosing spondylitis or in good health (not recorded which). Each CDR3 is given with its conserved first and last residue.

j_call v_call cdr3_aa
TRBJ1-5 TRBV9 CASSVEGKETAGSNQPQHF
TRBJ1-5 TRBV5-1 CASRLTGDSNQPQHF
TRBJ2-3 TRBV11-2 CASSGRTSGRFGTDTQYF
TRBJ2-1 TRBV29-1 CSVERRVFEQFF
TRBJ2-7 TRBV20-1 CSARDVTSGGAGGQYF
TRBJ2-1 TRBV29-1 CSVHNEQFF
TRBJ2-1 TRBV7-8 CASSLEGASYNEQFF
TRBJ2-7 TRBV6-5 CASSYGRILSEQYF
TRBJ1-5 TRBV7-2 CASSLDRGRGQPQHF
TRBJ1-5 TRBV6-2/TRBV6-3 CASSRGQGRVQPQHF
TRBJ1-1 TRBV29-1 CSGVRTGVPTEAFF
TRBJ2-7 TRBV20-1 CSARGFFSQRYDSYEQYF
TRBJ2-1 TRBV20-1 CSARSLAGGHNEQFF
TRBJ1-4 TRBV27 CASRGRQGAEEKLFF
TRBJ2-5 TRBV20-1 CSARDPRETQYF
TRBJ2-1 TRBV20-1 CSAAWAGTSGSYNEQFF
TRBJ2-5 TRBV5-1 CASSIGTGGRTQYF
TRBJ2-5 TRBV5-8 CASSLGLAEQETQYF
TRBJ2-1 TRBV6-6 CASSYTGFDEQFF
TRBJ2-1 TRBV4-1 CASSRSGSGYNEQFF
TRBJ2-5 TRBV7-2 CASSLGDRKETQYF
TRBJ2-5 TRBV4-1 CASSQVRSLSETQYF
TRBJ1-4 TRBV5-6 CASSLAIWGEKLFF
TRBJ2-7 TRBV18 CASSAAFREEQYF
TRBJ2-2 TRBV4-3 CASSQELAGAGELFF
TRBJ2-2 TRBV5-6 CASSLSVAFNTGELFF
TRBJ1-2 TRBV29-1 CSVALTALGAYGYTF
TRBJ2-5 TRBV20-1 CSARDSRETQYF
TRBJ2-1 TRBV7-3 CASSPRTSGIFYNEQFF
TRBJ1-2 TRBV28 CATSQGAWGYTF
TRBJ2-3 TRBV12-3/TRBV12-4 CASSVVAGTSTDTQYF
TRBJ2-7 TRBV12-3/TRBV12-4 CASSFPGGEQYF
TRBJ2-5 TRBV7-2 CASSLSQGTQYF
TRBJ2-3 TRBV5-5 CASSQTSSDTQYF
TRBJ2-3 TRBV21-1 CASSKGRCVFGNTDTQYF
TRBJ1-1 TRBV4-1 CASRENQGANTEAFF
TRBJ2-1 TRBV3-1 CASSQGPGAQFF
TRBJ2-7 TRBV20-1 CSATHAYEQYF
TRBJ2-1 TRBV5-1 CASSGRLAGGPNEQFF
TRBJ2-1 TRBV3-1 CASSQDTRIYNEQFF
TRBJ2-7 TRBV20-1 CSATIGTVAFEQYF
TRBJ2-1 TRBV20-1 CSARPPSYNEQFF